Listed below are T cell receptor beta chains from one sample, sequenced in a study of blood T cell repertoires in COVID-19. This table comes from immunoSEQ multiplex PCR, and its TCRdb copy is limited to in-frame clones, with some not included. The profile shows 55,000 to 70,000 clones, around 87% of them singletons. Sequencing was carried out using peripheral blood. Receptors originate from an older man with acute or convalescent COVID-19. Each CDR3 is given with its conserved first and last residue. Each record gives: V gene, clone size, D gene, J gene, CDR3 DNA, CDR3 protein. The D gene is left open where the match is weak. Some rows have no size entry. The others give once, few or many, or a class for an expanded clone.

v_gene: TRBV5-1
abundance: NA
d_gene: TRBD2
j_gene: TRBJ2-5
CDR3nt: TGCGCCAGCAGCTCCGGCCGGACTAGCGGGAGTCTTGGAGAGACCCAGTACTTC
CDR3aa: CASSSGRTSGSLGETQYF

v_gene: TRBV7-6
abundance: NA
d_gene: NA
j_gene: TRBJ2-5
CDR3nt: TGTGCCAGCAGCCCATGGGGGCAGGGCCCTCAAGGGGAGACCCAGTACTTC
CDR3aa: CASSPWGQGPQGETQYF

v_gene: TRBV12-3/TRBV12-4
abundance: NA
d_gene: NA
j_gene: TRBJ2-3
CDR3nt: TGTGCCAGCAGCCCCCGTCGGAGCGGCAGGTCTAGTTTT
CDR3aa: CASSPRRSGRSSF

v_gene: TRBV12-5
abundance: once
d_gene: NA
j_gene: TRBJ2-7
CDR3nt: TGTGCTAGTGGATATTACTACGAGCAGTACTTC
CDR3aa: CASGYYYEQYF

v_gene: TRBV27
abundance: NA
d_gene: NA
j_gene: TRBJ2-6
CDR3nt: TGTGCCAGCAGTCCGACTAGTTCCTCAAGGAGGGCCAACGTCCTGACTTTC
CDR3aa: CASSPTSSSRRANVLTF

v_gene: TRBV4-2
abundance: NA
d_gene: NA
j_gene: TRBJ1-2
CDR3nt: TGTGCCAGCAGCCAGGTTACCGGGTATGAGTGGCGCGGCTACACCTTC
CDR3aa: CASSQVTGYEWRGYTF

v_gene: TRBV25-1
abundance: NA
d_gene: NA
j_gene: TRBJ1-1
CDR3nt: TGTGCCAGCGGGGAGGGCGCTGAAGCTTTCTTT
CDR3aa: CASGEGAEAFF

v_gene: TRBV9
abundance: NA
d_gene: TRBD2
j_gene: TRBJ2-7
CDR3nt: TGTGCCAGCACCAGGACTAGCGCGACCTCCGAGCAGTACTTC
CDR3aa: CASTRTSATSEQYF

v_gene: TRBV7-2
abundance: NA
d_gene: NA
j_gene: TRBJ1-6
CDR3nt: TGTGCCAGCAGCGTTAGAATCCTCCAGACTGGACGAGGGGGTTCACCCCTCCACTTT
CDR3aa: CASSVRILQTGRGGSPLHF

v_gene: TRBV12-5
abundance: NA
d_gene: NA
j_gene: TRBJ2-5
CDR3nt: TGTGCTAGTGGTTTGGTAGGGGCAGCCAAGTACCAAGAGACCCAGTACTTC
CDR3aa: CASGLVGAAKYQETQYF

v_gene: TRBV14
abundance: NA
d_gene: NA
j_gene: TRBJ1-6
CDR3nt: TGTGCCAGCAGCCCGCGTCAGGGAAATTCACCCCTCCACTTT
CDR3aa: CASSPRQGNSPLHF